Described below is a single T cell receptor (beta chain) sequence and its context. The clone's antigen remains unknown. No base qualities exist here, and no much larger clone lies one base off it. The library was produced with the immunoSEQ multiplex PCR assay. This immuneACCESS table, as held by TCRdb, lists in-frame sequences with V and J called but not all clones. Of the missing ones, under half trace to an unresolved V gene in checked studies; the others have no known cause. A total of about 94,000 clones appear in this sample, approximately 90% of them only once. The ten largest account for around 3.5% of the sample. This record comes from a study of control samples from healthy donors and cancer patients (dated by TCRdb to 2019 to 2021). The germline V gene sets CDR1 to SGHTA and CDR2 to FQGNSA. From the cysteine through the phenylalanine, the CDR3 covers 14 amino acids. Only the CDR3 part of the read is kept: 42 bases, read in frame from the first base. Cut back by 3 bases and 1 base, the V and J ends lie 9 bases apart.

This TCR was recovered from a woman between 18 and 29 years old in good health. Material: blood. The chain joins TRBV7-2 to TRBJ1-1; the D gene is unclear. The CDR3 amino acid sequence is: CASSFSAGNTEAFF. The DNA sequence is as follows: TGTGCCAGCAGCTTTAGTGCGGGGAACACTGAAGCTTTCTTT.